This T cell receptor beta chain appears in the sequencing data of a study of Ad26.COV2.S vaccination and SARS-CoV-2 variants (dated by TCRdb to the early 2020s). With regard to the full study: The specificity and breadth of SARS-CoV-2-reactive T cell receptors after Ad26.COV2.S vaccination were assessed by TCRbeta repertoire sequencing. The TCR-sequenced set comprised roughly 30 samples: around 20 Ad26.COV2.S vaccine recipients, 5 placebo recipients and 8 SARS-CoV-2 convalescent individuals. General conclusions and limits of the study: Vaccine and placebo recipients had similar non-spike TCR breadth, a finding consistent with the vaccine containing only spike. Compared with placebo recipients, Ad26.COV2.S recipients showed higher spike-specific TCR breadth (P = 0.0014). Substantial breadth of spike-specific CD8+ and CD4+ T cell responses was reported after vaccination. The authors noted that total T cell responses may have been underestimated by the TCR breadth and depth analyses.

TCRbeta CDR3 regions were sequenced with the immunoSEQ Assay. After extraction, genomic DNA underwent amplification by bias-controlled multiplex PCR, followed by high-throughput sequencing. The authors processed their data as follows. To quantify the absolute abundance of every unique TCRbeta CDR3 region, sequences were collapsed and filtered. T cell fraction was estimated by normalizing TCRbeta template counts to usable DNA, with usable DNA measured through amplification of reference genes found in all nucleated cells. Repertoire TCRs were annotated as SARS-CoV-2-specific when V gene, CDR3 amino acid sequence and J gene were exactly matched to a known reactive TCR set. The reference SARS-CoV-2 TCR set was derived from MIRA and filtered for enrichment in COVID-19-positive ImmuneCODE repertoires, a step that removed public or cross-reactive TCRs. Drawing on the MIRA antigens, annotated TCRs were analysed further at the level of specific ORF or position within ORF. Depth was the summed frequency of annotated unique rearrangements, while breadth was defined as annotated unique rearrangements over total unique productive rearrangements. TCR breadth was compared between groups using two-sided Wilcoxon rank-sum tests. This immuneACCESS table, as held by TCRdb, lists in-frame sequences with V and J called but not all clones. Of the missing ones, under half trace to an unresolved V gene in checked studies; the others have no known cause. V, J and clone size derive from that table, while D and trimming were established from the DNA sequence. The sample table contains roughly 92,000 clones; only one count was recorded for under 90% of them. The ten largest account for 15% to 20% of the sample.

Of note for this clone: Its antigen is still unknown. Base qualities were left out, and no much larger clone turns up one base away.

From the cysteine through the phenylalanine, the CDR3 covers 15 amino acids. This entry keeps only the CDR3 DNA: 45 bases, framed from base 1. Based on the germline V gene, the CDR1 and CDR2 sequences are MDHEN and SYDVKM. Germline trimming: 6 bases from V, 7 bases from J; junction bases outside gene matches: 5. This specimen's time point label, interpreted: individuals recovered from natural SARS-CoV-2 infection. The chain is made from TRBV28 and TRBJ1-6; 11 of the junction bases match TRBD1. The material was peripheral blood, obtained after recovery from COVID-19. This clonotype was sampled from a human donor who had recovered from COVID-19. The CDR3 loop reads CASRDRGRVNSPLHF. In nucleotide form, the sequence is TGTGCCAGCAGGGACAGGGGGCGCGTAAATTCACCCCTCCACTTT. Beyond the CDR3, the reference TRBV28 and TRBJ1-6 genes provide the residues; the full variable domain reads: DVKVTQSSRYLVKRTGEKVFLECVQDMDHENMFWYRQDPGLGLRLIYFSYDVKMKEKGDIPEGYSVSREKKERFSLILESASTNQTSMYLCASRDRGRVNSPLHFGNGTRLTVT.